This T cell receptor (beta chain) was identified during a study of control samples from healthy donors and cancer patients. Generated by immunoSEQ multiplex PCR, the TCRdb table keeps only in-frame clones and is missing some. The data contain some 54,000 clones, 95% to 96% of them seen just once; the ten biggest clones take up 1.5% to 2%. The trim removed 4 bases at V and 5 bases at J, leaving 6 bases unmatched. Germline-derived CDR1 and CDR2 are MNHEY and SMNVEV (reference sequence). The CDR3 extends over 14 amino acids. The TCR was taken from a woman in her 30s in good health. The chain carries TRBV27 and TRBJ1-1; 8 bases agree with TRBD1. Material for sequencing was blood. CDR3 region: CASSYLTGVTEAFF. The DNA for the CDR3 is TGTGCCAGCAGTTACCTGACAGGGGTGACTGAAGCTTTCTTT.